The next 23 T cell receptor beta chains were all read from a single sample in a study of response to subunit inactivated influenza vaccine. MiXCR, applied by TCRdb to the RT-PCR reads, yields one record per CDR3 protein. The sample lists about 800,000 distinct CDR3 sequences; roughly 20% were seen once. Sequencing was performed on PBMCs from blood, taken around 5 days after vaccination. These receptors came from a man aged 50-60 years who received an inactivated influenza vaccine.

At least ten counts were recorded for this clonotype. V usage is TRBV5-1 and J usage is TRBJ2-2; D gene ambiguous. This CDR3 contains 16 residues. Germline V gene data show CDR1 as SGHRS and CDR2 as YFSETQ. The V gene lost 4 bases and the J gene lost 4 bases, with 17 bases spanning the gap. The CDR3 nucleotides read TGCGCCAGCAGCGCCCTCCCCCAGGACGGCACCGGGGAGCTGTTTTTT. As protein: CASSALPQDGTGELFF.

The V and J genes are TRBV7-9 and TRBJ2-5, with D possibly being TRBD1 (6 bases). CDR1 and CDR2 (germline): SEHNR, FQNEAQ (reference sequence). Trimming took 5 bases from V and 4 from J, leaving 14 bases between them. The CDR3 runs to 14 residues. The CDR3: CASSLTGLRETQYF. Written as DNA, the CDR3 is TGTGCCAGCAGCCTTACAGGGTTAAGAGAGACCCAGTACTTC.

The chain has TRBV20-1 and TRBJ1-1; D call uncertain. Trimming left V 1 base short and J 0 bases short, with 9 bases between. From germline, CDR1 is DFQATT and CDR2 SNEGSKA (reference sequence). The length of the CDR3 is 14 residues. CDR3 coding DNA: TGCAGTGCTAGAGTTTCAGGTGTGAACACTGAAGCTTTCTTT. Translation: CSARVSGVNTEAFF.

The chain joins TRBV12-3 or TRBV12-4 to TRBJ2-5; 7 bases are a match to TRBD2. V shed 3 bases, J shed 3 bases, and the junction held 4 bases outside the gene matches. The CDR3 covers 14 residues. The CDR3 spells CASSFGLAEETQYF. The CDR3 coding sequence is TGTGCCAGCAGTTTTGGGCTAGCGGAAGAGACCCAGTACTTC.

This clonotype was detected a few times. The J gene is TRBJ1-1, the V gene TRBV20-1, with unresolved D. The germline V gene encodes CDR1 DFQATT and CDR2 SNEGSKA (reference sequence). The CDR3 extends over 12 amino acids. The CDR3 nucleotides are TGCAGGATTGCTAAGGCCAACACTGAAGCTTTCTTT. Translating gives CRIAKANTEAFF.

Many counts were recorded for this clonotype. The chain employs TRBV11-1 and TRBJ2-1; 11 positions match TRBD1. The length of the CDR3 is 13 residues. Germline lookup yields CDR1 SGHAT and CDR2 FQDESV (reference sequence). Trimming at V came to 5 bases and at J to 8 bases, leaving 2 bases not matched to a gene. The CDR3 sequence: CASSLDRGHEQFF. CDR3 nucleotides: TGTGCCAGCAGCCTGGACAGGGGGCATGAGCAGTTCTTC. Filled out from reference TRBV11-1 and TRBJ2-1, the complete variable domain reads EAEVAQSPRYKITEKSQAVAFWCDPISGHATLYWYRQILGQGPELLVQFQDESVVDDSQLPKDRFSAERLKGVDSTLKIQPAELGDSAMYLCASSLDRGHEQFFGPGTRLTVL.

This clonotype was picked up a small number of times. This chain connects TRBV4-2 to TRBJ2-3; 9 bases are shared with TRBD2. With V trimmed by 3 bases and J by 3 bases, 13 bases remained unmatched. The CDR3 is 18 amino acids. In germline, CDR1 is LGHNA, CDR2 YNFKEQ. The CDR3 sequence: CASSQSQARAGGTDTQYF. CDR3 sequence (DNA): TGTGCCAGCAGCCAGTCCCAGGCGAGAGCGGGAGGAACAGATACGCAGTATTTT.

J is TRBJ2-1 and V is TRBV5-1; D is uncertain. Germline V gene lookup returns CDR1 SGHRS and CDR2 YFSETQ. V lost 3 bases, J lost 1 base, and 8 bases lay in between. The CDR3 runs 14 residues. Here the CDR3 DNA reads TGCGCCAGCAGCTCAATGGGGTCCTACAATGAGCAGTTCTTC. Translation: CASSSMGSYNEQFF. Full variable domain (missing parts from reference TRBV5-1 and TRBJ2-1): KAGVTQTPRYLIKTRGQQVTLSCSPISGHRSVSWYQQTPGQGLQFLFEYFSETQRNKGNFPGRFSGRQFSNSRSEMNVSTLELGDSALYLCASSSMGSYNEQFFGPGTRLTVL.

This clonotype has just a few counts. The V and J genes are TRBV6-1 and TRBJ1-1, with TRBD1 as a possible D gene (5 bases). The germline gives CDR1 MNHNS, CDR2 SASEGT. This CDR3 has 14 residues. The V end lost 6 bases, the J end lost 6 bases, and 17 bases lay between the germline ends. The CDR3 DNA follows: TGTGCCAGCAGCCACTTGGGCCGAGGGGCTGAAGCTTTCTTT. Encoded protein: CASSHLGRGAEAFF.

This clonotype was seen ten or more times. The genes are TRBV12-3 or TRBV12-4 and TRBJ2-3; no clear D gene. The CDR3 is 15 residues long. The ends were cut back, 1 base at V and 1 base at J, with 9 bases in the middle. As DNA, the CDR3 is TGTGCCAGCAGTTTAGGAGTAGCAGGCACAGATACGCAGTATTTT. It yields the protein CASSLGVAGTDTQYF.

This clonotype was seen a handful of times. The chain uses TRBV7-2 and TRBJ2-7; D gene unclear. Germline CDR1 and CDR2: SGHTA and FQGNSA. The V end lost 4 bases, the J end lost 3 bases, and 10 bases lay between the germline ends. The CDR3 is made up of 13 amino acids. In DNA form, the CDR3 reads TGTGCCAGCAGCTCTTCCGTTATCTACGAGCAGTACTTC. Translation: CASSSSVIYEQYF.

This clonotype appeared a few times. The chain combines TRBV6-4 with TRBJ2-2; D remains unclear. Germline values: CDR1 MRHNA, CDR2 SNTAGT. CDR3 length: 15 residues. The V end was cut by 5 bases, the J end by 4 bases, with 14 bases between. In DNA, the CDR3 is TGTGCCAGCAGTCCGTTGAACACTGGCACCGGGGAGCTGTTTTTT. It specifies CASSPLNTGTGELFF.

The rearrangement uses TRBV20-1 and TRBJ1-4, with D hard to call. Trimming stripped 3 bases from V and 2 bases from J, with 16 bases between. This CDR3 contains 16 residues. The germline V gene encodes CDR1 DFQATT and CDR2 SNEGSKA (reference sequence). CDR3 residues: CSASPSNGVTNEKLFF. The CDR3 nucleotides are TGCAGTGCTAGCCCCTCGAACGGGGTTACTAATGAAAAACTGTTTTTT.

This clonotype occurred a few times. V gene TRBV6-2 or TRBV6-3 combines with J gene TRBJ2-2, with D perhaps TRBD2 (6 bases). The CDR3 is 17 residues long. Germline V CDR1 and CDR2: MNHEY, SVGEGT. Trimming removed 3 bases at V and 4 bases at J, with 18 bases between. The CDR3 DNA is TGTGCCAGCAGTTATTTGAGCGGGCGATTAAGCACCGGGGAGCTGTTTTTT. The encoded protein is CASSYLSGRLSTGELFF.

This chain connects TRBV5-1 to TRBJ2-1; perhaps TRBD2 as D (6 bases). CDR1 is SGHRS and CDR2 is YFSETQ in the germline V gene. The CDR3 is 15 amino acids. Trimming took 4 bases from V and 5 from J, leaving 16 bases between them. The CDR3 reads CASSIMGGQNNEQFF. DNA for the CDR3: TGCGCCAGCAGCATCATGGGGGGTCAAAACAATGAGCAGTTCTTC.

CDR3 region: CASSYPGQGYNEQFF. CDR3 nucleotides: TGTGCCAGCAGTTACCCAGGACAGGGCTACAATGAGCAGTTCTTC. The genes are TRBV6-5 and TRBJ2-1; 8 bases agree with TRBD1. The CDR3 is 15 residues long. The V segment lost 2 bases and the J segment 3 bases; nucleotides outside the gene matches: 3. Germline V gives CDR1 MNHEY, CDR2 SVGAGI.

This rearrangement joins TRBV9 to TRBJ2-1, with TRBD2 matching over 9 bases. Unmatched junction bases numbered 5, after V lost 0 bases and J lost 7 bases. Germline loops: CDR1 SGDLS, CDR2 YYNGEE. The CDR3 is 15 amino acids. The DNA for the CDR3 is TGTGCCAGCAGCGTAGAAGCGGGGGGCGGGAATGAGCAGTTCTTC. Protein: CASSVEAGGGNEQFF.

There are a few counts of this clonotype. The CDR3 sequence: CASSFPEGGSYEQYF. The DNA for the CDR3 is TGTGCCAGCAGCTTCCCGGAGGGAGGCTCCTACGAGCAGTACTTC. V and J are TRBV11-1 and TRBJ2-7; perhaps TRBD2 as D (6 bases). CDR1 is SGHAT and CDR2 is FQDESV in the germline V gene (reference sequence). This CDR3 has 15 amino acids. The V end was cut by 3 bases, the J end by 0 bases, with 12 bases between.

This chain uses TRBV2 with TRBJ2-5, with a tentative D call TRBD2 (6 bases). The germline V gene encodes CDR1 SNHLY and CDR2 FYNNEI. V was shortened by 7 bases and J by 5 bases, with 11 bases between the two germline ends. The CDR3 has 12 residues. DNA for the CDR3: TGTGCCAGCACTGGGACTGGGGAGACCCAGTACTTC. Translated: CASTGTGETQYF.

This clonotype was counted between two and nine times. The V and J genes are TRBV29-1 and TRBJ1-2; D is undetermined. CDR1 and CDR2 from the germline V gene are SQVTM and ANQGSEA. The ends were cut back, 7 bases at V and 1 base at J, with 7 bases in the middle. The CDR3 extends over 11 amino acids. CDR3 in amino acids: CSAAHNYGYTF. CDR3 nucleotide sequence: TGCAGCGCGGCCCATAACTATGGCTACACCTTC. The full variable domain, its missing parts supplied by reference TRBV29-1 and TRBJ1-2, is SAVISQKPSRDICQRGTSLTIQCQVDSQVTMMFWYRQQPGQSLTLIATANQGSEATYESGFVIDKFPISRPNLTFSTLTVSNMSPEDSSIYLCSAAHNYGYTFGSGTRLTVV.

Ten or more counts support this clonotype. The CDR3: CASSYEETQYF. The CDR3 nucleotides read TGTGCCAGCAGTTACGAGGAGACCCAGTACTTC. The rearrangement joins TRBV6-6 to TRBJ2-5; D is unclear. V dropped 2 bases and J dropped 5 bases, with 3 bases sitting between them. This CDR3 contains 11 residues. The germline V gene has CDR1 MNHNY and CDR2 SVGAGI (reference sequence).

The chain joins TRBV7-9 to TRBJ1-4; 8 bases match TRBD1. The V and J ends lost 5 bases and 4 bases, in that order; junction bases with no gene match: 12. In germline, CDR1 is SEHNR, CDR2 FQNEAQ (reference sequence). This CDR3 spans 17 amino acids. CDR3 in amino acids: CASSPAAGGASNEKLFF. CDR3 coding DNA: TGTGCCAGCAGCCCTGCGGCAGGGGGCGCCAGTAATGAAAAACTGTTTTTT.

Many counts were recorded for this clonotype. This chain joins TRBV7-8 and TRBJ2-1; D is tentatively TRBD1 or TRBD2 (6 bases each). Trimming removed 5 bases from V and 7 bases from J, with 15 bases in between. Germline CDR1 reads SGHVS; CDR2 reads FQNEAQ. The CDR3 covers 14 residues. CDR3 amino acids: CASSKRGVENEQFF. The CDR3 region has the DNA TGTGCCAGCAGCAAAAGGGGGGTTGAGAATGAGCAGTTCTTC.